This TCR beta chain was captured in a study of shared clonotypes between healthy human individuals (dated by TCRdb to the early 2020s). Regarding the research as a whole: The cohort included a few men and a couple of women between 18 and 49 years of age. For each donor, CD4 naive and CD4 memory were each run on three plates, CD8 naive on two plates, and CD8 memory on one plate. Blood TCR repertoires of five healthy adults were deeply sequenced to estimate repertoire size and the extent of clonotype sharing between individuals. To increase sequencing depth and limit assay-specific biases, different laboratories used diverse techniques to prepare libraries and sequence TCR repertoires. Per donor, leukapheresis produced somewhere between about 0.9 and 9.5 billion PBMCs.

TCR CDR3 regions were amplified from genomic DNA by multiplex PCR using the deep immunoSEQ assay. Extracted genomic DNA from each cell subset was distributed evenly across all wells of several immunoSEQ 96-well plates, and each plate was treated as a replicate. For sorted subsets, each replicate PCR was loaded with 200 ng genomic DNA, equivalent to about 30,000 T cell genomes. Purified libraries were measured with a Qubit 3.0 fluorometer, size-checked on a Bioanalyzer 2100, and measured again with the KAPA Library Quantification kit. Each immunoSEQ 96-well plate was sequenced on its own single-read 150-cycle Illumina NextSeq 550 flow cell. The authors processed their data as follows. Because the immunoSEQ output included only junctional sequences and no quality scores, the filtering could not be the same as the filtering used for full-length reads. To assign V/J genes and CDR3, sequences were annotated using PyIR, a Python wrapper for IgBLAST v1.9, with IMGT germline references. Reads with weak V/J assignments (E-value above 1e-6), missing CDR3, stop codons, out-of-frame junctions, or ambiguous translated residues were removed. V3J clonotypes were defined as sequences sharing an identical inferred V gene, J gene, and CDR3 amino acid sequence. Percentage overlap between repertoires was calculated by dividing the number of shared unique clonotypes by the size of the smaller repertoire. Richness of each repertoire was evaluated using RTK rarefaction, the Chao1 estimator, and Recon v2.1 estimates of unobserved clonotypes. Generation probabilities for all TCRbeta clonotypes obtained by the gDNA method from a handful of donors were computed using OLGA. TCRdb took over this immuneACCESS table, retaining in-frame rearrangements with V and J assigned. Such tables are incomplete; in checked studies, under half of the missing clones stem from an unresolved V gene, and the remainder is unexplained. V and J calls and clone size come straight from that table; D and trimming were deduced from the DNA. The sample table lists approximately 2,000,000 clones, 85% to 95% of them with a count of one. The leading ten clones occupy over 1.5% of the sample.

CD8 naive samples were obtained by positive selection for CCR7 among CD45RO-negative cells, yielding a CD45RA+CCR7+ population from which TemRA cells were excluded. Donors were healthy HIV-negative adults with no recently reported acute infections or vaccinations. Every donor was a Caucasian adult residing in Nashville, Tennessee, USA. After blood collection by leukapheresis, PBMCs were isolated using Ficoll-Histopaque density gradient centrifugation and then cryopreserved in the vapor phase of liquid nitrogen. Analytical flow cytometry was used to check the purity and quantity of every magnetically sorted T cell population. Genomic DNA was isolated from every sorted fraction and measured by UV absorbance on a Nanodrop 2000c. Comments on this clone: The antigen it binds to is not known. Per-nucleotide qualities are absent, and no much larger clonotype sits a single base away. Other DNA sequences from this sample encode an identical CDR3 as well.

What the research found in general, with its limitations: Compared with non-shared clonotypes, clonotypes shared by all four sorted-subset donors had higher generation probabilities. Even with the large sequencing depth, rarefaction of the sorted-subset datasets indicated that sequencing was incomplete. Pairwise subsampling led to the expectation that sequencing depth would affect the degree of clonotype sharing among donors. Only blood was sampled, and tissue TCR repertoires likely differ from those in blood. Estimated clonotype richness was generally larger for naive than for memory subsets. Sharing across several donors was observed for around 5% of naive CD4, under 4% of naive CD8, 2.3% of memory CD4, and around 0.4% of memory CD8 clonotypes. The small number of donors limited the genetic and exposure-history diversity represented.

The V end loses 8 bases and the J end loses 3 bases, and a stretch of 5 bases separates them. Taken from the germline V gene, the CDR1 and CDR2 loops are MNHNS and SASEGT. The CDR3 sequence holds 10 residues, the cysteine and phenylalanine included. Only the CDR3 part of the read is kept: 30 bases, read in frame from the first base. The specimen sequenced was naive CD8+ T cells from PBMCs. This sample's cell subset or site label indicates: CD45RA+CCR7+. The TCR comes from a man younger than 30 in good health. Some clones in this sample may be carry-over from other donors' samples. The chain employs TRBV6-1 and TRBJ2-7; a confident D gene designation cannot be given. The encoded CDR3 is CASRSYEQYF. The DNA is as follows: TGTGCCAGCCGGAGCTACGAGCAGTACTTC.